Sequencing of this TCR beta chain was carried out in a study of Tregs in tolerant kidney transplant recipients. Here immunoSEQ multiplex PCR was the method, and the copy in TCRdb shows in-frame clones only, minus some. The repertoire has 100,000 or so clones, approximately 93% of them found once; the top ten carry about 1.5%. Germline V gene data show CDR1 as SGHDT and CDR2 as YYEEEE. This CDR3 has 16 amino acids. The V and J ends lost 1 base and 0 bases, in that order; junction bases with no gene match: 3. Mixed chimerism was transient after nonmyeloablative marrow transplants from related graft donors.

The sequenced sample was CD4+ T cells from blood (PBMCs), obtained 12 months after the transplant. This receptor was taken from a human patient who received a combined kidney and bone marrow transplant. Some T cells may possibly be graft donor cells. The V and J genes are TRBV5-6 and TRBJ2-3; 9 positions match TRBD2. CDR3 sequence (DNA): TGTGCCAGCAGCTTGCGGCTAGCGGGGAGCACAGATACGCAGTATTTT. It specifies CASSLRLAGSTDTQYF.